Each of the 32 T cell receptor beta chains below was sequenced from the same sample in a study of cytomegalovirus exposure and HLA in healthy donors. The PCR was carried out with 60 Vbeta primers and 13 Jbeta primers. Measured with immunoSEQ multiplex PCR; TCRdb has only the in-frame clones, and not every one. The data hold about 97,000 clones, with around 81% observed a single time. Sequencing was performed on PBMCs. These receptors were collected from a middle-aged man in good health and CMV-seropositive.

The chain combines TRBV9 with TRBJ1-6; no reliable D call. Germline CDR1 and CDR2: SGDLS and YYNGEE. The V and J ends lost 7 bases and 0 bases respectively, with 11 bases between them. This CDR3 region has 15 residues. In DNA, the CDR3 is TGTGCCAGCTCGCGGCTCAACTCCTATAATTCACCCCTCCACTTT. This gives the protein CASSRLNSYNSPLHF.

The chain recombines TRBV2 with TRBJ2-7; maybe TRBD2 (6 bases). V lost 8 bases, J lost 5 bases, and 13 bases lay in between. The germline V gene has CDR1 SNHLY and CDR2 FYNNEI. This CDR3 is 12 amino acids long. As DNA, the CDR3 is TGTGCCAGCTGTGTTTGGAGGGACGAGCAGTACTTC. Residues: CASCVWRDEQYF. Full variable domain (missing parts from reference TRBV2 and TRBJ2-7): EPEVTQTPSHQVTQMGQEVILRCVPISNHLYFYWYRQILGQKVEFLVSFYNNEISEKSEIFDDQFSVERPDGSNFTLKIRSTKLEDSAMYFCASCVWRDEQYFGPGTRLTVT.

The chain joins TRBV7-9 to TRBJ2-2; a weak D match, TRBD2 (6 bases). The V and J ends lost 5 bases and 9 bases respectively, with 13 bases between them. Germline CDR1 SEHNR, CDR2 FQNEAQ (reference sequence). This CDR3 has 13 residues. The CDR3 DNA is TGTGCCAGCAGCCTCCCCCGGGAGTGGGAGCTGTTTTTT. This gives the protein CASSLPREWELFF. Supplemented by reference TRBV7-9 and TRBJ2-2, the full variable domain reads DTGVSQNPRHKITKRGQNVTFRCDPISEHNRLYWYRQTLGQGPEFLTYFQNEAQLEKSRLLSDRFSAERPKGSFSTLEIQRTEQGDSAMYLCASSLPREWELFFGEGSRLTVL.

The V and J genes are TRBV7-9 and TRBJ1-2, with 9 bases aligning to TRBD1. In germline, CDR1 is SEHNR, CDR2 FQNEAQ (reference sequence). The CDR3 sequence is 15 residues long. V lost 5 bases to trimming and J lost 0 bases; unmatched junction nucleotides: 4. The CDR3 coding sequence is TGTGCCAGCAGCCCCTGGGACAGGGCTAACTATGGCTACACCTTC. This sequence encodes CASSPWDRANYGYTF.

V usage is TRBV28 and J usage is TRBJ2-5; TRBD2 aligns across 7 bases. The germline V gene has CDR1 MDHEN and CDR2 SYDVKM. V gave up 4 bases and J gave up 7 bases; unmatched junction bases: 15. This CDR3 has 16 amino acids. The CDR3 DNA follows: TGTGCCAGCAGTTCTCAGAAGGGAGGGAGCCATGGGACCCAGTACTTC. Its protein product is CASSSQKGGSHGTQYF.

The J gene is TRBJ2-5, the V gene TRBV28; 8 bases fit TRBD2. Germline CDR1 MDHEN, CDR2 SYDVKM. Trimming cost V 7 bases and J 0 bases; bases outside gene matches: 4. The CDR3 consists of 14 residues. The CDR3, as DNA: TGTGCCAGCAATATAGCGGGGTACCAAGAGACCCAGTACTTC. The encoded protein is CASNIAGYQETQYF. Variable domain in full (rest from reference TRBV28 and TRBJ2-5): DVKVTQSSRYLVKRTGEKVFLECVQDMDHENMFWYRQDPGLGLRLIYFSYDVKMKEKGDIPEGYSVSREKKERFSLILESASTNQTSMYLCASNIAGYQETQYFGPGTRLLVL.

The V call is TRBV9, the J call TRBJ1-2, with a possible D match to TRBD1 (6 bases). The CDR3 loop spans 12 amino acids. CDR1 SGDLS and CDR2 YYNGEE come from the germline V gene. V was pared by 3 bases and J by 6 bases, with 9 bases between. CDR3 bases: TGTGCCAGCAGCGGCCACAGGGATGGCTACACCTTC. This encodes CASSGHRDGYTF.

This sequence joins TRBV19 and TRBJ1-2, with TRBD1 identical over 9 bases. Germline V lookup: CDR1 LNHDA, CDR2 SQIVND (reference sequence). V was pared by 4 bases and J by 4 bases, with 4 bases of the junction left unmatched. The CDR3 runs to 14 residues. The CDR3 DNA is TGTGCCAGTAGTAGACAGGGGGAGGTCTATGGCTACACCTTC. Translated: CASSRQGEVYGYTF.

This chain joins TRBV29-1 and TRBJ1-4, with D maybe TRBD1 (6 bases). Deletions cut 7 bases from V and 6 bases from J, with 15 bases between. Germline lookup yields CDR1 SQVTM and CDR2 ANQGSEA. This CDR3 has 13 residues. The CDR3 reads CSAGSGQHEKLFF. For the CDR3, the DNA is TGCAGCGCGGGGAGCGGACAGCATGAAAAACTGTTTTTT.

The chain uses TRBV6-6 and TRBJ2-1, with 9 bases aligning to TRBD2. CDR3 size: 13 residues. V lost 7 bases and J lost 8; bases outside the gene matches: 6. Per the germline V gene, CDR1 is MNHNY and CDR2 is SVGAGI (reference sequence). The CDR3 loop is CASTLAGDHEQFF. The DNA for the CDR3 is TGTGCCAGCACCTTAGCGGGAGACCATGAGCAGTTCTTC.

The rearrangement links TRBV18 to TRBJ1-2; TRBD1 aligns across 12 bases. Per the germline V gene, CDR1 is KGHSH and CDR2 is LQKENI. The CDR3 length is 16 residues. V was pared by 6 bases and J by 4 bases, with 9 bases of the junction left unmatched. In DNA, the CDR3 is TGTGCCAGCTCCCCCGGGACAGGGGGCCTCTCCTATGGCTACACCTTC. Amino acids: CASSPGTGGLSYGYTF.

The rearrangement uses TRBV23-1 and TRBJ2-7; D is perhaps TRBD1 (5 bases). TRBV23-1 counts as an open reading frame of uncertain function. This CDR3 region has 14 residues. With 11 bases removed from V and 4 bases from J, the gap between germline ends came to 21 bases. In DNA, the CDR3 is TGCGCCCCCTTAGGGGCAGGCGTAGGGTACGAGCAGTACTTC. Amino acid sequence: CAPLGAGVGYEQYF.

The rearrangement uses TRBV5-5 and TRBJ1-2, with D tentatively TRBD1 (6 bases). Germline V gene data show CDR1 as SGHKS and CDR2 as YYEKEE (reference sequence). There are 14 residues in the CDR3. V lost 1 base to trimming and J lost 5 bases, with 12 bases between them. The CDR3 reads CASSLQGMEYGYTF. For the CDR3, the DNA is TGTGCCAGCAGCTTGCAGGGGATGGAATATGGCTACACCTTC.

The chain employs TRBV6-1 and TRBJ2-5; D might be TRBD2 (6 bases). This CDR3 has 14 amino acids. Germline assignment: CDR1 MNHNS and CDR2 SASEGT. V shed 6 bases and J shed 5 bases, with 16 bases lying between them. The CDR3 nucleotides read TGTGCCAGCAGGCTTGGAGGGCGTGGGGAGACCCAGTACTTC. Residues: CASRLGGRGETQYF.

The CDR3 loop reads CASSLRGGRNTEAFF. CDR3 DNA sequence: TGCGCCAGCAGCCTCCGAGGGGGAAGGAACACTGAAGCTTTCTTT. The V and J genes are TRBV4-1 and TRBJ1-1, with a weak D call TRBD1 (6 bases). Deletions cut 4 bases from V and 1 base from J, with 13 bases between. Per the germline V gene, CDR1 is MGHRA and CDR2 is YSYEKL. The CDR3 totals 15 residues.

This chain connects TRBV4-1 to TRBJ2-3; 8 bases are a match to TRBD2. The CDR3 is made up of 17 amino acids. Germline trimming cut 1 base from V and 1 base from J; bases unmatched to any gene: 7. The germline CDR1 and CDR2 sequences are MGHRA and YSYEKL. The CDR3 reads CASSQAGGPLRTDTQYF. The CDR3 bases are TGCGCCAGCAGCCAAGCGGGGGGGCCTCTCCGCACAGATACGCAGTATTTT.

This rearrangement joins TRBV28 to TRBJ1-1, with 11 bases that match TRBD1. The CDR3 totals 14 residues. Trimming at V came to 8 bases and at J to 6 bases, leaving 8 bases not matched to a gene. Germline CDR1 MDHEN, CDR2 SYDVKM. The DNA for the CDR3 is TGTGCCAGCGGCTCCGGGACAGGGGGACCTGAAGCTTTCTTT. The encoded protein is CASGSGTGGPEAFF.

This chain links TRBV4-1 with TRBJ1-2, with a tentative D call TRBD1 (5 bases). The CDR3 covers 18 residues. V was trimmed by 0 bases and J by 8 bases, leaving 25 bases between them. Germline lookup yields CDR1 MGHRA and CDR2 YSYEKL. The CDR3 region has the DNA TGCGCCAGCAGCCAAGAGGACGTCAGGGCAACCGTGGGGGGAGGCTACACCTTC. It is translated as CASSQEDVRATVGGGYTF.

The chain is built from TRBV6-6 and TRBJ1-2; perhaps TRBD1 as D (5 bases). Germline V gives CDR1 MNHNY, CDR2 SVGAGI (reference sequence). This CDR3 has 12 residues. Trimming left V 5 bases short and J 7 bases short, with 11 bases between. CDR3 DNA sequence: TGTGCCAGCAGTCCCGTCGACAGTGGCTACACCTTC. The encoded protein is CASSPVDSGYTF.

The chain employs TRBV7-9 and TRBJ2-7, with D possibly being TRBD1 (5 bases). The CDR3 totals 15 residues. Germline V gives CDR1 SEHNR, CDR2 FQNEAQ (reference sequence). V shed 5 bases and J shed 5 bases, with 19 bases lying between them. The CDR3 protein is CASSPTGRAFHEQYF. DNA of the CDR3: TGTGCCAGCAGCCCCACAGGCAGGGCGTTCCACGAGCAGTACTTC.

The chain has TRBV7-3 and TRBJ2-2, with a possible D match to TRBD2 (7 bases). The germline V gene has CDR1 SGHTA and CDR2 FQGTGA. The CDR3 sequence is 18 residues long. V lost 2 bases to trimming and J lost 0 bases, with 16 bases between them. The CDR3, as DNA: TGTGCCAGCAGCTTACTGGGGGGGCGTGTGCCGAACACCGGGGAGCTGTTTTTT. Its protein product is CASSLLGGRVPNTGELFF.

The chain joins TRBV9 to TRBJ2-2; possibly TRBD1 for D (6 bases). Trimming removed 0 bases from V and 0 bases from J, with 12 bases in between. The CDR3 consists of 17 residues. CDR1 is SGDLS, CDR2 YYNGEE, per germline. CDR3 amino acids: CASSVGQGSANTGELFF. DNA of the CDR3: TGTGCCAGCAGCGTAGGGCAGGGGTCAGCGAACACCGGGGAGCTGTTTTTT.

As to this clone: Within the sample, other DNA sequences also encode this same CDR3. V gene TRBV5-1 combines with J gene TRBJ2-1, with a possible D match to TRBD2 (5 bases). CDR3 length equals 12 residues. V lost 0 bases, J lost 7 bases, and 5 bases lay in between. Germline lookup yields CDR1 SGHRS and CDR2 YFSETQ. CDR3 residues: CASSLAGNEQFF. The CDR3 nucleotides read TGCGCCAGCAGCTTGGCGGGGAATGAGCAGTTCTTC.

This clone has only one observation. This chain connects TRBV6-1 to TRBJ1-5; maybe TRBD1 (6 bases). The germline V gene encodes CDR1 MNHNS and CDR2 SASEGT. V was cut by 8 bases and J by 7 bases, with 12 bases left in between. This CDR3 is built from 12 residues. CDR3 amino acids: CASRGGQQPQHF. Written as DNA, the CDR3 is TGTGCCAGCCGGGGGGGGCAGCAGCCCCAGCATTTT.

CDR3 region: CASSQRFNEKLFF. CDR3 DNA: TGTGCCAGCAGTCAACGGTTTAATGAAAAACTGTTTTTT. This chain uses TRBV27 with TRBJ1-4; unclear D gene. V shed 5 bases and J shed 4 bases, with 8 bases lying between them. The germline V gene has CDR1 MNHEY and CDR2 SMNVEV (reference sequence). The CDR3 is 13 residues long.

The rearrangement links TRBV25-1 to TRBJ2-2, with D perhaps TRBD2 (6 bases). In germline, CDR1 is MGHDK, CDR2 SYGVNS. V was shortened by 1 base and J by 0 bases, with 12 bases between the two germline ends. The CDR3 length is 17 residues. CDR3 sequence reads: CASSESRGYANTGELFF. DNA of the CDR3: TGTGCCAGCAGTGAATCCCGGGGGTACGCGAACACCGGGGAGCTGTTTTTT. Complete variable domain (other parts from reference TRBV25-1 and TRBJ2-2): EADIYQTPRYLVIGTGKKITLECSQTMGHDKMYWYQQDPGMELHLIHYSYGVNSTEKGDLSSESTVSRIRTEHFPLTLESARPSHTSQYLCASSESRGYANTGELFFGEGSRLTVL.

V gene TRBV4-2 combines with J gene TRBJ1-1, with a weak D call TRBD1 (6 bases). The CDR3 is made up of 18 amino acids. V was shortened by 1 base and J by 0 bases, with 18 bases between the two germline ends. Germline-derived CDR1 and CDR2 are LGHNA and YNFKEQ. The CDR3 nucleotides read TGTGCCAGCAGCCAAGGACAGGCCCTGGGGGCCTTGAACACTGAAGCTTTCTTT. Translating it yields CASSQGQALGALNTEAFF.

The gene calls are TRBV18 and TRBJ1-3, with D unclear. Trimming removed 3 bases at V and 6 bases at J, with 15 bases between. The CDR3 covers 15 residues. Germline V lookup: CDR1 KGHSH, CDR2 LQKENI. CDR3 bases: TGTGCCAGCTCACCTTACCCTCCCCGGGAAAACACCATATATTTT. This sequence encodes CASSPYPPRENTIYF.

V and J are TRBV12-5 and TRBJ1-6; D perhaps matches TRBD1 (6 bases). V lost 7 bases and J lost 2, with 12 bases in between. This CDR3 comprises 15 residues. Germline CDR1 is LGHNT and CDR2 is FRNRAP. The CDR3: CASVPGHPYNSPLHF. The CDR3 DNA reads as TGTGCTAGTGTGCCGGGACACCCCTATAATTCACCCCTCCACTTT.

J is TRBJ2-3 and V is TRBV18, with unresolved D. With 3 bases removed from V and 0 bases from J, the gap between germline ends came to 16 bases. The CDR3 is 17 amino acids. Germline V gene data show CDR1 as KGHSH and CDR2 as LQKENI. The CDR3 DNA reads as TGTGCCAGCTCACCTATCCCAAGCGATACTAGCACAGATACGCAGTATTTT. Encoded protein: CASSPIPSDTSTDTQYF. Supplemented by reference TRBV18 and TRBJ2-3, the full variable domain reads NAGVMQNPRHLVRRRGQEARLRCSPMKGHSHVYWYRQLPEEGLKFMVYLQKENIIDESGMPKERFSAEFPKEGPSILRIQQVVRGDSAAYFCASSPIPSDTSTDTQYFGPGTRLTVL.

J is TRBJ2-7 and V is TRBV2; D may be TRBD2 (5 bases). The CDR3 runs 13 residues. From germline, CDR1 is SNHLY and CDR2 FYNNEI. V was trimmed by 10 bases and J by 3 bases, leaving 16 bases between them. CDR3 bases: TGTGCCACCGCGGCGGGTTCCTTCTACGAGCAGTACTTC. Translating gives CATAAGSFYEQYF.

This rearrangement joins TRBV5-1 to TRBJ1-5, with a tentative D call TRBD1 (5 bases). CDR1 is SGHRS, CDR2 YFSETQ, per germline. The length of the CDR3 is 16 residues. Deletions cut 4 bases from V and 3 bases from J, with 17 bases between. The CDR3 coding sequence is TGCGCCAGCAGCCCGGGGACTGGAAGTGACAATCAGCCCCAGCATTTT. Its protein is CASSPGTGSDNQPQHF. Combining the CDR3 with reference TRBV5-1 and TRBJ1-5 gives the whole variable domain KAGVTQTPRYLIKTRGQQVTLSCSPISGHRSVSWYQQTPGQGLQFLFEYFSETQRNKGNFPGRFSGRQFSNSRSEMNVSTLELGDSALYLCASSPGTGSDNQPQHFGDGTRLSIL.